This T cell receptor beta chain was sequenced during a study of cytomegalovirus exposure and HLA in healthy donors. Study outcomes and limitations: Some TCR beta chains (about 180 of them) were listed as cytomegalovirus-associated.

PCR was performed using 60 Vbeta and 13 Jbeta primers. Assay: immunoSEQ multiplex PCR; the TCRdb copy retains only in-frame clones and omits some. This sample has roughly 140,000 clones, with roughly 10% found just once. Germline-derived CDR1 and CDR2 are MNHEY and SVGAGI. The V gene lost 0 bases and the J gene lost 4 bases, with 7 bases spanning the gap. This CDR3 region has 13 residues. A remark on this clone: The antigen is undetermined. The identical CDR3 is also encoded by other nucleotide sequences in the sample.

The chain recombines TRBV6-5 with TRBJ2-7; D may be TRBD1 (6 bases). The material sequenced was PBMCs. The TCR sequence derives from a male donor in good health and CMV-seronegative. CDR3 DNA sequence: TGTGCCAGCAGTTACTCCAGGGGTTACGAGCAGTACTTC. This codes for CASSYSRGYEQYF.